The 29 T cell receptor beta chains below were found in one sample sequenced in a study of CD8 T cells in Susac syndrome. Random hexamers were used to reverse transcribe roughly 0.5 to 1 ug of RNA. Each CDR3 protein gets one entry after TCRdb re-called the immunoSEQ multiplex PCR reads with MiXCR. The sample lists some 450,000 distinct CDR3 sequences; approximately 85% were seen once. Sequences were obtained from CD8+ T cells from PBMCs. Receptors originate from a human donor with multiple sclerosis.

The V call is TRBV6-1, the J call TRBJ1-1, with D unclear. V was trimmed by 7 bases and J by 2 bases, leaving 11 bases between them. Germline V gene lookup returns CDR1 MNHNS and CDR2 SASEGT. CDR3 length: 13 residues. The CDR3 nucleotides read TGTGCCAGCAAGGATGTCGGAAACACTGAAGCTTTCTTT. Translation: CASKDVGNTEAFF.

The chain combines TRBV7-8 with TRBJ1-5; no definite D call. Between the trimmed V and J ends, which lost 2 bases and 5 bases, there was a span of 10 bases. The CDR3 covers 14 residues. Germline CDR1 SGHVS, CDR2 FQNEAQ. The CDR3 DNA sequence: TGTGCCAGCAGCTTATTCCGGGGTGATCAGCCCCAGCATTTT. Encoded protein: CASSLFRGDQPQHF.

The J gene is TRBJ2-4, the V gene TRBV19, with 10 bases that match TRBD1. V dropped 6 bases and J dropped 3; count of bases not matched to a gene: 8. The CDR3 length is 16 residues. CDR1 and CDR2 (germline): LNHDA, SQIVND (reference sequence). CDR3 sequence reads: CASRGGQGVDKNIQYF. CDR3 nucleotide sequence: TGTGCCAGTAGAGGAGGACAGGGGGTCGACAAAAACATTCAGTACTTC.

This chain joins TRBV29-1 and TRBJ2-7, with D possibly matching TRBD1 (7 bases). Germline CDR1 reads SQVTM; CDR2 reads ANQGSEA. Trimming took 2 bases from V and 2 from J, leaving 16 bases between them. The CDR3 loop spans 15 amino acids. The CDR3: CSVEWGGDRPYEQYF. The CDR3 nucleotides read TGCAGCGTTGAATGGGGCGGGGACAGACCCTACGAGCAGTACTTC.

V usage is TRBV5-1 and J usage is TRBJ2-7, with D perhaps matching TRBD1 (5 bases). Germline CDR1 is SGHRS and CDR2 is YFSETQ. This CDR3 has 14 residues. V was clipped by 0 bases and J by 3 bases, with 10 bases between them. CDR3 sequence: CASSLGIDSYEQYF. The CDR3 DNA sequence: TGCGCCAGCAGCTTGGGAATCGACAGCTACGAGCAGTACTTC.

The CDR3 nucleotides are TGCAGCGTCCTGGGTCCGGGGACGCACGGAAACACCATATATTTT. This encodes CSVLGPGTHGNTIYF. The chain couples TRBV29-1 to TRBJ1-3, with a tentative D call TRBD1 (5 bases). Trimming removed 6 bases at V and 4 bases at J, with 19 bases between. The CDR3 runs to 15 residues. CDR1 and CDR2 (germline): SQVTM, ANQGSEA. The whole variable domain, remainder taken from reference TRBV29-1 and TRBJ1-3, is SAVISQKPSRDICQRGTSLTIQCQVDSQVTMMFWYRQQPGQSLTLIATANQGSEATYESGFVIDKFPISRPNLTFSTLTVSNMSPEDSSIYLCSVLGPGTHGNTIYFGEGSWLTVV.

The chain combines TRBV11-2 with TRBJ2-1; 13 nucleotides agree with TRBD2. The CDR3 is made up of 15 amino acids. Germline V gene lookup returns CDR1 SGHAT and CDR2 FQNNGV. V shed 5 bases and J 8 bases; nucleotides not matched to a gene: 6. Here the CDR3 DNA reads TGTGCCAGCAGCGCACGGACTAGCGGGAGAGATGAGCAGTTCTTC. This gives the protein CASSARTSGRDEQFF.

This sequence joins TRBV30 and TRBJ2-7, with 9 nucleotides matching TRBD2. The junction had 10 bases not matched to a gene; V was cut back by 1 base and J by 0 bases. This CDR3 contains 17 residues. Per the germline V gene, CDR1 is GTSNPN and CDR2 is SVGIG (reference sequence). The CDR3 here is CAWSDVTSGSVSYEQYF. The CDR3 region has the DNA TGTGCCTGGAGTGATGTAACTAGCGGGTCCGTCTCCTACGAGCAGTACTTC.

V gene TRBV11-3 combines with J gene TRBJ2-6, with unresolved D. Per germline, CDR1 SGHNT and CDR2 YENEEA. V lost 2 bases and J 0 bases, leaving 5 bases between the germline ends. This CDR3 comprises 15 residues. Here the CDR3 reads CASSLRDSGANVLTF. CDR3 in DNA: TGTGCCAGCAGCTTAAGGGACTCTGGGGCCAACGTCCTGACTTTC.

The J gene is TRBJ2-4, the V gene TRBV27; 8 nucleotides match TRBD1. The CDR3 spans 17 residues. Germline lookup yields CDR1 MNHEY and CDR2 SMNVEV (reference sequence). Trimming cost V 1 base and J 1 base; bases outside gene matches: 6. CDR3 protein: CASSLLPGGAAKNIQYF. The CDR3 DNA sequence: TGTGCCAGCAGTTTATTGCCAGGGGGCGCGGCCAAAAACATTCAGTACTTC.

The chain carries TRBV27 and TRBJ2-5; D is ambiguous. Germline CDR1 reads MNHEY; CDR2 reads SMNVEV (reference sequence). Trimming removed 0 bases from V and 7 bases from J, with 9 bases in between. The CDR3 has 13 residues. The CDR3 region is CASSLSAVGTQYF. The DNA of the CDR3 is TGTGCCAGCAGTTTATCTGCCGTTGGGACCCAGTACTTC.

This chain links TRBV4-1 with TRBJ1-1; 7 positions match TRBD1. The CDR3 spans 18 residues. Germline CDR1 and CDR2: MGHRA and YSYEKL. Trimming at V came to 3 bases and at J to 0 bases, leaving 13 bases not matched to a gene. CDR3 region: CASSQIGQATRMNTEAFF. The CDR3 DNA sequence: TGCGCCAGCAGCCAGATAGGACAGGCGACCCGTATGAACACTGAAGCTTTCTTT.

This clonotype came up once. The chain employs TRBV12-3 or TRBV12-4 and TRBJ2-3, with D uncertain. The CDR3 runs 14 residues. The V end was cut by 1 base, the J end by 1 base, with 6 bases between. Written as DNA, the CDR3 is TGTGCCAGCAGTTTAGTACGCGGCACAGATACGCAGTATTTT. Its protein product is CASSLVRGTDTQYF.

The chain carries TRBV20-1 and TRBJ2-5; 13 positions match TRBD2. V lost 6 bases, J lost 2 bases, and 3 bases stayed unmatched. Germline values: CDR1 DFQATT, CDR2 SNEGSKA (reference sequence). This CDR3 has 14 amino acids. The CDR3 is CSAGTSGAQETQYF. DNA of the CDR3: TGCAGTGCCGGGACTAGCGGGGCTCAAGAGACCCAGTACTTC.

The J gene is TRBJ1-1, the V gene TRBV30; no clear D gene. The ends were cut back, 1 base at V and 10 bases at J, with 10 bases in the middle. Looked up from germline, CDR1 is GTSNPN and CDR2 is SVGIG (reference sequence). The CDR3 is 11 amino acids. The CDR3 nucleotides are TGTGCCTGGAGTGAGAGTCTTTCAGCTTTCTTT. Translated: CAWSESLSAFF.

This clonotype was counted a single time. The chain carries TRBV11-2 and TRBJ2-7, with D hard to call. The CDR3 covers 17 residues. CDR1 and CDR2 from the germline V gene are SGHAT and FQNNGV. V gave up 2 bases and J gave up 6 bases, with 23 bases separating them. The CDR3 spells CASSLWKSGQIVSEQYF. In DNA form, the CDR3 reads TGTGCCAGCAGCTTATGGAAGTCGGGCCAGATCGTCTCCGAGCAGTACTTC.

V gene TRBV29-1 combines with J gene TRBJ2-7, with TRBD1 matching over 7 bases. Trimming took 0 bases from V and 3 from J; bases not matched to a gene: 8. Per germline, CDR1 SQVTM and CDR2 ANQGSEA. The length of the CDR3 is 15 residues. The CDR3 spells CSVEDPQGSFYEQYF. In DNA, the CDR3 is TGCAGCGTTGAAGATCCACAGGGGTCTTTCTACGAGCAGTACTTC.

This chain connects TRBV2 to TRBJ2-1; 10 bases are a match to TRBD1. Germline-derived CDR1 and CDR2 are SNHLY and FYNNEI. V shed 2 bases and J 2 bases; nucleotides not matched to a gene: 3. The CDR3 spans 16 residues. The CDR3 sequence: CASSERGQGPYNEQFF. DNA for the CDR3: TGTGCCAGCAGTGAACGGGGACAGGGGCCCTACAATGAGCAGTTCTTC.

V usage is TRBV27 and J usage is TRBJ2-1, with TRBD1 matching over 12 bases. Germline V CDR1 and CDR2: MNHEY, SMNVEV (reference sequence). The CDR3 consists of 14 residues. The trim removed 5 bases at V and 8 bases at J, leaving 4 bases unmatched. The CDR3 here is CASSAGTGGDEQFF. CDR3 in DNA: TGTGCCAGCAGTGCCGGGACAGGGGGCGATGAGCAGTTCTTC.

The rearrangement links TRBV6-1 to TRBJ2-2; 11 bases fit TRBD2. CDR3 length: 16 amino acids. Germline loops: CDR1 MNHNS, CDR2 SASEGT. Losses at the gene ends were 10 bases for V and 4 bases for J; bases not matched to a gene: 11. CDR3 region: CATERLAGGTTGELFF. For the CDR3, the DNA is TGTGCCACCGAACGGTTAGCGGGAGGGACCACCGGGGAGCTGTTTTTT.

The rearrangement links TRBV12-3 or TRBV12-4 to TRBJ2-2; D ambiguous. This CDR3 comprises 15 residues. Trimming cost V 3 bases and J 6 bases, with 14 bases left between them. For the CDR3, the DNA is TGTGCCAGCAGTTTGAACGAAAATTGGGCCGGGGAGCTGTTTTTT. This encodes CASSLNENWAGELFF.

V and J are TRBV4-1 and TRBJ1-5; D remains unclear. The length of the CDR3 is 15 residues. V was cut by 2 bases and J by 1 base, with 9 bases left in between. Germline CDR1 MGHRA, CDR2 YSYEKL. The CDR3 nucleotides read TGCGCCAGCAGCCAAAGATTACAGAGCAATCAGCCCCAGCATTTT. Amino acids: CASSQRLQSNQPQHF.

This sequence joins TRBV19 and TRBJ2-1; 10 bases line up with TRBD2. Germline V lookup: CDR1 LNHDA, CDR2 SQIVND (reference sequence). J was trimmed by 3 bases and V by 6 bases; bases with no gene match: 11. CDR3 length equals 17 residues. The CDR3 region has the DNA TGTGCCAGTAGACCCCCGGCTAGCGGGGGCCACTACAATGAGCAGTTCTTC. Its protein is CASRPPASGGHYNEQFF.

The CDR3 DNA reads TGTGCCAGCAGTTTATTTGGGACGTGGGGTAGCAATCAGCCCCAGCATTTT. It encodes CASSLFGTWGSNQPQHF. The rearrangement joins TRBV28 to TRBJ1-5; TRBD1 might be the D (5 bases). The V end was cut by 1 base, the J end by 0 bases, with 13 bases between. Germline lookup yields CDR1 MDHEN and CDR2 SYDVKM. The CDR3 runs 17 residues.

The J gene is TRBJ2-2, the V gene TRBV5-1; 8 bases agree with TRBD1. CDR1 is SGHRS and CDR2 is YFSETQ in the germline V gene. The CDR3 is made up of 15 amino acids. V lost 3 bases to trimming and J lost 5 bases; unmatched junction nucleotides: 6. CDR3 nucleotides: TGCGCCAGCAGCTGGTACCGACAGGGGACCGGGGAGCTGTTTTTT. As protein: CASSWYRQGTGELFF.

The J gene is TRBJ2-2, the V gene TRBV3-1; D is unclear. In germline, CDR1 is LGHDT, CDR2 YNNKEL (reference sequence). The CDR3 extends over 14 amino acids. V gave up 0 bases and J gave up 6 bases, with 8 bases separating them. Here the CDR3 DNA reads TGTGCCAGCAGCCAAGATCTGACGTCCGGGGAGCTGTTTTTT. Translation: CASSQDLTSGELFF. Looking up the rest from reference TRBV3-1 and TRBJ2-2 gives the full variable domain: DTAVSQTPKYLVTQMGNDKSIKCEQNLGHDTMYWYKQDSKKFLKIMFSYNNKELIINETVPNRFSPKSPDKAHLNLHINSLELGDSAVYFCASSQDLTSGELFFGEGSRLTVL.

This chain connects TRBV7-2 to TRBJ2-1, with TRBD2 matching over 11 bases. CDR1 is SGHTA and CDR2 is FQGNSA in the germline V gene. The CDR3 sequence is 16 residues long. Unmatched junction bases numbered 7, after V lost 1 base and J lost 8 bases. DNA of the CDR3: TGTGCCAGCAGCTTAGGGGTAGCGGGAGGGCCTCATGAGCAGTTCTTC. It yields the protein CASSLGVAGGPHEQFF.

J is TRBJ1-2 and V is TRBV4-1; D ambiguous. V gave up 1 base and J gave up 0 bases, with 6 bases separating them. The CDR3 extends over 14 amino acids. Per germline, CDR1 MGHRA and CDR2 YSYEKL. In DNA form, the CDR3 reads TGCGCCAGCAGCCAAGCGACCCCTAACTATGGCTACACCTTC. Protein sequence: CASSQATPNYGYTF.

This chain uses TRBV3-1 with TRBJ2-7, with 8 bases identical to TRBD1. V lost 3 bases, J lost 4 bases, and 8 bases stayed unmatched. Germline V gene sequence: CDR1 LGHDT, CDR2 YNNKEL (reference sequence). CDR3 length equals 15 residues. CDR3 protein: CASSHYPGGEYEQYF. As DNA, the CDR3 is TGTGCCAGCAGCCATTATCCAGGGGGCGAGTACGAGCAGTACTTC.